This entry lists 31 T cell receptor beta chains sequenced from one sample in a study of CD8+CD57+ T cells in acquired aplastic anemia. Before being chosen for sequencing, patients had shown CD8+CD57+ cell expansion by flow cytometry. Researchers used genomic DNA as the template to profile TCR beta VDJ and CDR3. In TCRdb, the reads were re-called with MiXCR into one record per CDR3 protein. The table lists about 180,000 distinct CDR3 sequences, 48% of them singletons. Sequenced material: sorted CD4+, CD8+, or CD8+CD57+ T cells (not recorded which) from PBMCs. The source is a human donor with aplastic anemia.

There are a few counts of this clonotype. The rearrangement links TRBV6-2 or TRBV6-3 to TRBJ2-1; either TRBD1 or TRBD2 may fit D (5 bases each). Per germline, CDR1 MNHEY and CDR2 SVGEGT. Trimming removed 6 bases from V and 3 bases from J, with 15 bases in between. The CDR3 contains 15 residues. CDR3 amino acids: CASSRTGTFYNEQFF. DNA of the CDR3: TGTGCCAGCAGCCGTACCGGGACCTTCTACAATGAGCAGTTCTTC.

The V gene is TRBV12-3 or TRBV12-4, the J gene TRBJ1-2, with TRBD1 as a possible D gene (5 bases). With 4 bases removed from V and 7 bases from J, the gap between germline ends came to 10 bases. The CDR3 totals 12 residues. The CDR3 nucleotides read TGTGCCAGCAGTTCGTCAGGGTTTGGCTACACCTTC. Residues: CASSSSGFGYTF.

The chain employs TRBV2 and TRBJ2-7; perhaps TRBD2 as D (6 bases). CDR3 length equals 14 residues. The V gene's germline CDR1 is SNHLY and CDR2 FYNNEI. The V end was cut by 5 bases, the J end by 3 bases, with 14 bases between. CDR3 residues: CASSFGGGNYEQYF. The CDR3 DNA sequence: TGTGCCAGCAGTTTTGGGGGAGGAAACTACGAGCAGTACTTC.

CDR3 sequence: CASSLPGQAGTSGRGNEQFF. The CDR3 bases are TGTGCCAGCAGCTTACCTGGACAGGCCGGGACTAGCGGGAGGGGGAATGAGCAGTTCTTC. The V and J genes are TRBV11-1 and TRBJ2-1; the match to TRBD2 covers 16 bases. Trimming at V came to 2 bases and at J to 7 bases, leaving 14 bases not matched to a gene. This CDR3 has 20 residues. Per germline, CDR1 SGHAT and CDR2 FQDESV (reference sequence).

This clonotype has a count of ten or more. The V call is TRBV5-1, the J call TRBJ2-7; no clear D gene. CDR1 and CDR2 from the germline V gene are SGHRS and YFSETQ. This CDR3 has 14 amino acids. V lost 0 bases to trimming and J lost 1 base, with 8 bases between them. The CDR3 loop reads CASSLALRSYEQYF. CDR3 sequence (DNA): TGCGCCAGCAGCTTGGCACTCCGATCCTACGAGCAGTACTTC.

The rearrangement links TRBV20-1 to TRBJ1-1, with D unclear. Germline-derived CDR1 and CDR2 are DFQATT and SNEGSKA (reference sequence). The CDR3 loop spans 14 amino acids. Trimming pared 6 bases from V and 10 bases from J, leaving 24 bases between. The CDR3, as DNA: TGCAGTGCCAGCAGTGAAGGTAGCACCGCGGGAGCTTTCTTT. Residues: CSASSEGSTAGAFF.

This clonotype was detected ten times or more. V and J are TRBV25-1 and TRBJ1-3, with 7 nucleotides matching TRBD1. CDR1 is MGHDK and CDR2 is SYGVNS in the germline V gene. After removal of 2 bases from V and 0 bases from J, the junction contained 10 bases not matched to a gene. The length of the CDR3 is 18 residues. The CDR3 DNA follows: TGTGCCAGCAGTGAACTAACCGGGACAGAGAACTCTGGAAACACCATATATTTT. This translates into CASSELTGTENSGNTIYF.

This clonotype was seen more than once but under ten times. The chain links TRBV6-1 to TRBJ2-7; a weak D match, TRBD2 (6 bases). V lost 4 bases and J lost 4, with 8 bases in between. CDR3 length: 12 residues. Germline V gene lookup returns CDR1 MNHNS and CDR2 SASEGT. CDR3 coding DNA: TGTGCCAGCAGTGGTGGGAGGTACGAGCAGTACTTC. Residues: CASSGGRYEQYF.

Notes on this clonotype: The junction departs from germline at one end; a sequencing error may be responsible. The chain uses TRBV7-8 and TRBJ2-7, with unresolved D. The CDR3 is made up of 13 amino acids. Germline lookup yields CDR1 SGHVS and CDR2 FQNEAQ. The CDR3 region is CASSLGFPYEQYF. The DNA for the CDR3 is TGTGCCAGCAGTTTAGGCTTCCCCTACGAGCAGTACTTC.

The CDR3, as DNA: TGTGCCAGCAGCCCTGGGACAGGATATTCACCCCTCCACTTT. Its translation is CASSPGTGYSPLHF. J is TRBJ1-6 and V is TRBV7-9; 8 bases are a match to TRBD1. The CDR3 is made up of 14 amino acids. V lost 5 bases to trimming and J lost 8 bases; unmatched junction nucleotides: 5. Germline V gene data show CDR1 as SEHNR and CDR2 as FQNEAQ (reference sequence).

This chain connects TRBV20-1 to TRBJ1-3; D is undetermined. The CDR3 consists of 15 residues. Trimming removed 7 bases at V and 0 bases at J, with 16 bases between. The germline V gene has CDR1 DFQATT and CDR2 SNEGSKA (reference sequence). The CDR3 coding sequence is TGCAGTGGCCCTGGGAGGCTGTGCTCTGGAAACACCATATATTTT. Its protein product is CSGPGRLCSGNTIYF.

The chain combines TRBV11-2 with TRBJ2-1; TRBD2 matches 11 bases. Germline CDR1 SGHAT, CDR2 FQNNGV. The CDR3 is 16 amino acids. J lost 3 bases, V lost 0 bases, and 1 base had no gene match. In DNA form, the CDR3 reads TGTGCCAGCAGCTTAGACCTAGCGGGAGGCTACAATGAGCAGTTCTTC. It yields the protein CASSLDLAGGYNEQFF.

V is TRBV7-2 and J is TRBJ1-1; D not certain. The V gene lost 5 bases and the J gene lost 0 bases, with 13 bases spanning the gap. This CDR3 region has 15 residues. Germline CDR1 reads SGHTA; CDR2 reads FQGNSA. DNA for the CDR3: TGTGCCAGCAGCACCCCGCCAGTCATGAACACTGAAGCTTTCTTT. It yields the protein CASSTPPVMNTEAFF.

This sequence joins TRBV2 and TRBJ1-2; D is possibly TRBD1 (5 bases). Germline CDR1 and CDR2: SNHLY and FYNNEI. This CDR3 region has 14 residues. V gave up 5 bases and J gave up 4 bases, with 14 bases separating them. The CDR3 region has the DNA TGTGCCAGCAGTAGGGTCAGGGTCGGCTATGGCTACACCTTC. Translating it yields CASSRVRVGYGYTF. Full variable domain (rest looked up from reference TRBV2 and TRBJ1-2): EPEVTQTPSHQVTQMGQEVILRCVPISNHLYFYWYRQILGQKVEFLVSFYNNEISEKSEIFDDQFSVERPDGSNFTLKIRSTKLEDSAMYFCASSRVRVGYGYTFGSGTRLTVV.

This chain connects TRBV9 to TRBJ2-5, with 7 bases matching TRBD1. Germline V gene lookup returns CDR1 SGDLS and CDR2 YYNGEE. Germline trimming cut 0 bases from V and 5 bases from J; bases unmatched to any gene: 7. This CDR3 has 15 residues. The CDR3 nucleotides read TGTGCCAGCAGCGTAGGAACAGGGGATGGGGAGACCCAGTACTTC. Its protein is CASSVGTGDGETQYF.

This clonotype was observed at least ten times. The CDR3 spells CSARARGPTGALTEAFF. CDR3 nucleotide sequence: TGCAGTGCTAGAGCCCGCGGACCAACCGGGGCCCTCACTGAAGCTTTCTTT. This chain uses TRBV20-1 with TRBJ1-1; the D gene is possibly TRBD1 (5 bases). The ends were cut back, 1 base at V and 4 bases at J, with 22 bases in the middle. The CDR3 spans 17 residues. The germline V gene encodes CDR1 DFQATT and CDR2 SNEGSKA (reference sequence).

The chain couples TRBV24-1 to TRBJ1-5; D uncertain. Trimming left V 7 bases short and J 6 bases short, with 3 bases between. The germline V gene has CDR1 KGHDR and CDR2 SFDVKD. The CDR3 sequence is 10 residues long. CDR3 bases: TGTGCCACCAGGGTTCAGCCCCAGCATTTT. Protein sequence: CATRVQPQHF.

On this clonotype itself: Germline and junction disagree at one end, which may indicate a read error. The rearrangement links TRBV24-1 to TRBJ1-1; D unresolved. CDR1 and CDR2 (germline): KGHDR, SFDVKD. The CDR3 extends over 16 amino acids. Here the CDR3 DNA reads TGTGCCACCGTGGCACCGAACGCCCCCTTGAACACTGAAGCTTTCTTC. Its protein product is CATVAPNAPLNTEAFF.

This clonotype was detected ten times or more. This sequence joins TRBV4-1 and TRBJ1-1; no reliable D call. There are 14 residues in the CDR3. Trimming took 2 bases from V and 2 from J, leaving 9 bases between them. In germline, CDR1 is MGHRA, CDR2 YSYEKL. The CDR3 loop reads CASSQMQANTEAFF. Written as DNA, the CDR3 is TGCGCCAGCAGCCAAATGCAGGCTAACACTGAAGCTTTCTTT.

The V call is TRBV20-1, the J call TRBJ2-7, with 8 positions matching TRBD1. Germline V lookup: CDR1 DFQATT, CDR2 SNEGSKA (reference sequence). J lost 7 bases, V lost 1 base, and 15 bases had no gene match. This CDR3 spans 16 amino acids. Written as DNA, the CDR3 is TGCAGTGCTAGAGTTGGGACAGGCGTCCCGGTGGGGGAGCAGTACTTC. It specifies CSARVGTGVPVGEQYF.

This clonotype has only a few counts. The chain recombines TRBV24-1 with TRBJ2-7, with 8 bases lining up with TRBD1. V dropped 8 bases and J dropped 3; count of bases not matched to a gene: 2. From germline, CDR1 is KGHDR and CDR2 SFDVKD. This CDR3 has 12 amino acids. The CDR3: CATTGGHYEQYF. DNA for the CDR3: TGTGCCACCACAGGGGGCCACTACGAGCAGTACTTC.

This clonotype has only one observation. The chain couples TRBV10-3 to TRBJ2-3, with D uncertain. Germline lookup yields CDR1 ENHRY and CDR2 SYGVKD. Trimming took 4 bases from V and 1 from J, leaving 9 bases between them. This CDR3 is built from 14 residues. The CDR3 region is CAISALGGTDTQYF. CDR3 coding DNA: TGTGCCATCAGTGCCCTAGGAGGCACAGATACGCAGTATTTT.

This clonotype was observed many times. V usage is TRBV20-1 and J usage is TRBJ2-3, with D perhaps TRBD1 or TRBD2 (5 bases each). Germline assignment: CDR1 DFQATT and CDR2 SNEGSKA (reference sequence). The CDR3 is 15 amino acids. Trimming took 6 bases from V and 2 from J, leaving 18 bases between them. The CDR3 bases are TGCAGTGCAGGGGAGTCCAACATCCTCACAGATACGCAGTATTTT. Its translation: CSAGESNILTDTQYF.

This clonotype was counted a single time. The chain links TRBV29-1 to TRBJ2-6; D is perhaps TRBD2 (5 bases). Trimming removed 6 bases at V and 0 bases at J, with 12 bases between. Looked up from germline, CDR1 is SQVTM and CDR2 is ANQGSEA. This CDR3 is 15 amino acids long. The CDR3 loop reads CSVTPGYSGANVLTF. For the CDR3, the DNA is TGCAGCGTGACCCCGGGATACTCTGGGGCCAACGTCCTGACTTTC.

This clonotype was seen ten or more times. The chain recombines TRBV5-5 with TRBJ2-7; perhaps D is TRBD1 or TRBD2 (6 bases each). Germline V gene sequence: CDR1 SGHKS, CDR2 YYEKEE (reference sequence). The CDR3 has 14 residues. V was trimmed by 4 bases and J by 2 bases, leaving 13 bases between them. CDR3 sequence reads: CASSPGGTTYEQYF. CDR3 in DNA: TGTGCCAGCAGCCCCGGGGGCACTACCTACGAGCAGTACTTC. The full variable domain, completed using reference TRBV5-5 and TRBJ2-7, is DAGVTQSPTHLIKTRGQQVTLRCSPISGHKSVSWYQQVLGQGPQFIFQYYEKEERGRGNFPDRFSARQFPNYSSELNVNALLLGDSALYLCASSPGGTTYEQYFGPGTRLTVT.

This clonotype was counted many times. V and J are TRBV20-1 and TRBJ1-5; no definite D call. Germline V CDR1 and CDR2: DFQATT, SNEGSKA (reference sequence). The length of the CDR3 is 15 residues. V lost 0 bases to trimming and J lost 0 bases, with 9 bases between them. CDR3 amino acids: CSAREPVHSNQPQHF. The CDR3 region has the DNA TGCAGTGCTAGAGAGCCGGTTCATAGCAATCAGCCCCAGCATTTT.

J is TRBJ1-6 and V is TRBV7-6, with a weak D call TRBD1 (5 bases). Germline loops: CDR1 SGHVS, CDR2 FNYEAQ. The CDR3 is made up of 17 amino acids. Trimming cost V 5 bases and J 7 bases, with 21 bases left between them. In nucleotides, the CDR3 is TGTGCCAGCAGCCCCAGGGCGGACGCCCAACACAATTCACCCCTCCACTTT. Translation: CASSPRADAQHNSPLHF.

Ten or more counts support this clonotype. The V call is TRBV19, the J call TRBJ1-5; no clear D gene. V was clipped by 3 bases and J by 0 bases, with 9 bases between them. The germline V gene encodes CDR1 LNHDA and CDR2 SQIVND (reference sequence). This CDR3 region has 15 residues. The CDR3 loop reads CASSISTYSNQPQHF. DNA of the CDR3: TGTGCCAGTAGTATTTCCACTTATAGCAATCAGCCCCAGCATTTT.

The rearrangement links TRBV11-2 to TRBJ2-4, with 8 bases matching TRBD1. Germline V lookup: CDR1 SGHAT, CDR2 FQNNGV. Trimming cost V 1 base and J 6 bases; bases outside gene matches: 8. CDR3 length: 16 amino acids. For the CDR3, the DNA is TGTGCCAGCAGCTTAGTTTTTACAGGGGGAGCAAACATTCAGTACTTC. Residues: CASSLVFTGGANIQYF.

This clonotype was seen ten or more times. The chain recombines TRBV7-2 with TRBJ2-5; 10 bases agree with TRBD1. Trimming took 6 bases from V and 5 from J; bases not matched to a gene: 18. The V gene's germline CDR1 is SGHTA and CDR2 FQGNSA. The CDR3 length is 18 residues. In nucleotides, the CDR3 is TGTGCCAGCAGGCCCGAGTGGGGACAGGGGCGTGGTGCGGAGACCCAGTACTTC. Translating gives CASRPEWGQGRGAETQYF. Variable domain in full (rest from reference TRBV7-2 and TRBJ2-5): GAGVSQSPSNKVTEKGKDVELRCDPISGHTALYWYRQSLGQGLEFLIYFQGNSAPDKSGLPSDRFSAERTGGSVSTLTIQRTQQEDSAVYLCASRPEWGQGRGAETQYFGPGTRLLVL.

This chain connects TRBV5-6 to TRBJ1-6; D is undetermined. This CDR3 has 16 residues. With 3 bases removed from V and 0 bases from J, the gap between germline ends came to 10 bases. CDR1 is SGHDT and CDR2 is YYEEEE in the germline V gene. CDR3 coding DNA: TGTGCCAGCAGCTCCGCGGTGTCCTCCTATAATTCACCCCTCCACTTT. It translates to CASSSAVSSYNSPLHF.